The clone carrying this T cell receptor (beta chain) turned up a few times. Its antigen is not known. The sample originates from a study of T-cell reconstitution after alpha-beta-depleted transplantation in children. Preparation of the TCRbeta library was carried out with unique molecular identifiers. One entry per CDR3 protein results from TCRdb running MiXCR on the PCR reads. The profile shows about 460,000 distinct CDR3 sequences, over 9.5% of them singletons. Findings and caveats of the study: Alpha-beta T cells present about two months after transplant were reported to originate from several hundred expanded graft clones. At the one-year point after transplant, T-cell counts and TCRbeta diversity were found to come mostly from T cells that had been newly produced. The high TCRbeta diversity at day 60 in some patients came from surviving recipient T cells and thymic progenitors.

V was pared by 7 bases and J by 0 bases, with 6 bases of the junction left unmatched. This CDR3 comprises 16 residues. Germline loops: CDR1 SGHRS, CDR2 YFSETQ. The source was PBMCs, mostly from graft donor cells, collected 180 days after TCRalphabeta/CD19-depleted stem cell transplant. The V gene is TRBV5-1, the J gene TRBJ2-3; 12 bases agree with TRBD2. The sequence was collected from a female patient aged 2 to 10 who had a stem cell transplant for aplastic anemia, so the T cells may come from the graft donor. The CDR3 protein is CASGTSGRLSTDTQYF. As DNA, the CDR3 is TGCGCCAGCGGAACTAGCGGGAGGCTTAGCACAGATACGCAGTATTTT.